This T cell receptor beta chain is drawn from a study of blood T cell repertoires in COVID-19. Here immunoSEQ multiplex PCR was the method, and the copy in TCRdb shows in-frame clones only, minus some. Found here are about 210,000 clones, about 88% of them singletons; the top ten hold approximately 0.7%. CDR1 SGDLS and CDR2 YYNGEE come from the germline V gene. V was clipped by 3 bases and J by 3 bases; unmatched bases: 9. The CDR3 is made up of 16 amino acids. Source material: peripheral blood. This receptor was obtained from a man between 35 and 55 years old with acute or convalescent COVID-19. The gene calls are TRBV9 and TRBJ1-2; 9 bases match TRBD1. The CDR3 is CASSATSQGADYGYTF. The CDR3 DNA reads TGTGCCAGCAGCGCTACTTCACAGGGGGCTGACTATGGCTACACCTTC.